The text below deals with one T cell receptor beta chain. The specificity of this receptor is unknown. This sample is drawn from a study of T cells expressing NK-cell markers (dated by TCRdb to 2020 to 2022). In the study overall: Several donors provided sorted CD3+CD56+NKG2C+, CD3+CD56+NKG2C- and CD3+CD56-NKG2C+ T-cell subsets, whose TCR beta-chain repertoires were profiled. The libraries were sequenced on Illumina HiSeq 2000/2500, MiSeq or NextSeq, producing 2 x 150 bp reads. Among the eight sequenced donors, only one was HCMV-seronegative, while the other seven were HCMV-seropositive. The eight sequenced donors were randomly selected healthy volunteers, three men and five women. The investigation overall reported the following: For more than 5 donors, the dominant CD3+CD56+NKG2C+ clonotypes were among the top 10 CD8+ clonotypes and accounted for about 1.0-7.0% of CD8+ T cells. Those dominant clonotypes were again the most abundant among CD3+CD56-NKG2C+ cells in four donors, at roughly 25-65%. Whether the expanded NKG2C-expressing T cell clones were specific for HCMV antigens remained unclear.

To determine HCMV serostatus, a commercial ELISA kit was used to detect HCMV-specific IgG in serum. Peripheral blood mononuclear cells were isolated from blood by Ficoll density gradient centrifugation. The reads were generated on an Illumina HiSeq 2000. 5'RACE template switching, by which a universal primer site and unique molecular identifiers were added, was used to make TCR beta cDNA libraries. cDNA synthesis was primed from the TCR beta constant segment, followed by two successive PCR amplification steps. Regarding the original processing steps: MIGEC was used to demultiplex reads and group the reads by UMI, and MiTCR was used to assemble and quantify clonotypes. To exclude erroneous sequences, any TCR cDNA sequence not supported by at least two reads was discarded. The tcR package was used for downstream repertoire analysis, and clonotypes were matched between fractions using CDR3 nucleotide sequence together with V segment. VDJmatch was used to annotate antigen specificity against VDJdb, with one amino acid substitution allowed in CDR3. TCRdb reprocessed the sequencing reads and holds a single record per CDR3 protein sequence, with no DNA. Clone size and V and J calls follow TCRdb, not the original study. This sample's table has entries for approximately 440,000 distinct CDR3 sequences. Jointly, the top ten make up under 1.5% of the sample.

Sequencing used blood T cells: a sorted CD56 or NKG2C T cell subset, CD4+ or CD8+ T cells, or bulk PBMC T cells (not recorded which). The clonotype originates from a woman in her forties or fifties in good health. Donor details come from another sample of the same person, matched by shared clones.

CDR3 sequence: CATTLGQYRSGQYF. In this chain, TRBV6-1 is recombined with TRBJ2-7; as DNA is missing, the TRBD2 call by TCRdb cannot be tested. CDR1 MNHNS and CDR2 SASEGT were looked up in the germline V gene. The CDR3 covers 14 residues, taking in both the cysteine and the phenylalanine. No DNA was logged.